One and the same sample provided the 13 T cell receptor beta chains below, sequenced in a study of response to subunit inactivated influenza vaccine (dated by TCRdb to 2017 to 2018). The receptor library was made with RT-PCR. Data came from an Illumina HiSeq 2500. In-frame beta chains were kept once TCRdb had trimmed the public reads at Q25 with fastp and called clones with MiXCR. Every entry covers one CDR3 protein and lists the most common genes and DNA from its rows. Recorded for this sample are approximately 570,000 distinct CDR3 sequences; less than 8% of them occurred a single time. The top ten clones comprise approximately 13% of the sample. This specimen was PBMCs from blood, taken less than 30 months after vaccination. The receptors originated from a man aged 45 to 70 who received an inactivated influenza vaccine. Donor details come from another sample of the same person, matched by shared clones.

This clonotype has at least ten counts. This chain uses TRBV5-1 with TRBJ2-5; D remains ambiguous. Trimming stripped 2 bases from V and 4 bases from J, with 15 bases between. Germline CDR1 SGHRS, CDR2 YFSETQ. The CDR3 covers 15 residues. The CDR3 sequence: CASSFSASPVETQYF. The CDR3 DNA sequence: TGCGCCAGCAGCTTTTCTGCCTCTCCGGTAGAGACCCAGTACTTC.

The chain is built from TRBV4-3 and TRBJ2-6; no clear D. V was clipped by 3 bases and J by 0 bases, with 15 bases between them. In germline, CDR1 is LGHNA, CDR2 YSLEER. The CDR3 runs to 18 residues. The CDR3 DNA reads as TGCGCCAGCAGCCAGGCTGCAGGTTCAGGCTCTGGGGCCAACGTCCTGACTTTC. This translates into CASSQAAGSGSGANVLTF.

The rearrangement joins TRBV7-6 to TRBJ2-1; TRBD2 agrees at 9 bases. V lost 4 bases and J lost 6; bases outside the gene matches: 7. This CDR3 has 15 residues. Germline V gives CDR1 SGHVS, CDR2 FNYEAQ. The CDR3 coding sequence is TGTGCCAGCAGCTCCCGGACTAGCGTCGGCAATGAGCAGTTCTTC. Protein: CASSSRTSVGNEQFF.

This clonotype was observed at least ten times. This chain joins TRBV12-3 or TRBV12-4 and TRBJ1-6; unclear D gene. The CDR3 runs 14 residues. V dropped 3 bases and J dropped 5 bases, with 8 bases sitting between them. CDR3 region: CASSLYGDNSPLHF. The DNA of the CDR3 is TGTGCCAGCAGTTTGTATGGGGATAATTCACCCCTCCACTTT.

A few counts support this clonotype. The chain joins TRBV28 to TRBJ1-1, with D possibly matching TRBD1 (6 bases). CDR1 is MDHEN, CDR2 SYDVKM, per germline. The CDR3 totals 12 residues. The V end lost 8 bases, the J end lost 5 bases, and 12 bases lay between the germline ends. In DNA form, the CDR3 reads TGTGCCAGCTGGGGGCGCGATACTGAAGCTTTCTTT. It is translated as CASWGRDTEAFF.

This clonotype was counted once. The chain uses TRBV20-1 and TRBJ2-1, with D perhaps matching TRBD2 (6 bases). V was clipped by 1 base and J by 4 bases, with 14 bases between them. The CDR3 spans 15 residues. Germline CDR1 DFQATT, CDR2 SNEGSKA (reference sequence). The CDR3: CSARVRERTYNEQFF. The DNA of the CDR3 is TGCAGTGCTAGAGTCCGGGAGAGGACGTACAATGAGCAGTTCTTC.

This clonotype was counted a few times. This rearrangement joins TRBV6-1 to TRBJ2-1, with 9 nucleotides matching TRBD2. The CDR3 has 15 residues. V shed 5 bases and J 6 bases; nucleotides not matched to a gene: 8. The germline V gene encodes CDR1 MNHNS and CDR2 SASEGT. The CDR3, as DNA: TGTGCCAGCAGTAGGACTAGCGCGCCGTTCAATGAGCAGTTCTTC. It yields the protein CASSRTSAPFNEQFF.

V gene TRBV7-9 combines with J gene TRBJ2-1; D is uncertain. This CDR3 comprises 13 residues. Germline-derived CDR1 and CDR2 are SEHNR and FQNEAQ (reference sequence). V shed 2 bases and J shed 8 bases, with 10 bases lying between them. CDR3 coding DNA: TGTGCCAGCAGCTTACAACATCGGGATGAGCAGTTCTTC. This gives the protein CASSLQHRDEQFF.

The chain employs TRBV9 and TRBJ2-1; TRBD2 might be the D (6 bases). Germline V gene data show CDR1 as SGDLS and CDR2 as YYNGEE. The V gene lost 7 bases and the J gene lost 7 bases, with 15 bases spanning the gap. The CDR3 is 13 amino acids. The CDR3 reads CASRPSAVNEQFF. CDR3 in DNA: TGTGCCAGCCGACCTAGCGCGGTAAATGAGCAGTTCTTC.

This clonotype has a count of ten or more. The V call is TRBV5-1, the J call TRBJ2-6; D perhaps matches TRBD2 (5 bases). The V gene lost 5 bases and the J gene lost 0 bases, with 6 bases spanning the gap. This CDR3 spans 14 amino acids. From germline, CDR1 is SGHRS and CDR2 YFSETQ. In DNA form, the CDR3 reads TGCGCCAGCAGGGAGGCCTCTGGGGCCAACGTCCTGACTTTC. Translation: CASREASGANVLTF. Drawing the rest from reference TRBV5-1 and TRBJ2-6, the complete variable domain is KAGVTQTPRYLIKTRGQQVTLSCSPISGHRSVSWYQQTPGQGLQFLFEYFSETQRNKGNFPGRFSGRQFSNSRSEMNVSTLELGDSALYLCASREASGANVLTFGAGSRLTVL.

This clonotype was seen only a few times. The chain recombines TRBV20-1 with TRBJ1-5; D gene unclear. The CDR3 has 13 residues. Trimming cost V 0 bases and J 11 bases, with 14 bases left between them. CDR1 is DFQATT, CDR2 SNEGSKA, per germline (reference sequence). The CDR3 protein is CSARDAAREAQHF. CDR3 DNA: TGCAGTGCTAGAGATGCGGCGAGGGAAGCCCAGCATTTT.

The CDR3 DNA follows: TGTGCCAGCAGCCGACACCTGTACCAAGAGACCCAGTACTTC. Translation gives CASSRHLYQETQYF. V gene TRBV14 combines with J gene TRBJ2-5, with D hard to call. Germline V gene data show CDR1 as SGHDN and CDR2 as FVKESK. The CDR3 covers 14 residues. Trimming pared 4 bases from V and 0 bases from J, leaving 9 bases between.

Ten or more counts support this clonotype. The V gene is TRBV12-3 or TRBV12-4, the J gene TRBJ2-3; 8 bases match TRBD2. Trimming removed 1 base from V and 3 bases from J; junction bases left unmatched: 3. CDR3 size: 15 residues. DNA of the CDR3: TGTGCCAGCAGTTTAGTGGGCGGGGGGACAGATACGCAGTATTTT. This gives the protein CASSLVGGGTDTQYF.